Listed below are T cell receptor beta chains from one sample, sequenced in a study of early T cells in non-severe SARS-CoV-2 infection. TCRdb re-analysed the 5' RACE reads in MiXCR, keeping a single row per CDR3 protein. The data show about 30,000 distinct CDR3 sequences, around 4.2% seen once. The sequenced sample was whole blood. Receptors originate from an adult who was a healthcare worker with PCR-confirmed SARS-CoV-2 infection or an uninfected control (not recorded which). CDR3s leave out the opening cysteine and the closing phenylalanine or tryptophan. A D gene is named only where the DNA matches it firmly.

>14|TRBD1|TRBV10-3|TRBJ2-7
AISRLWTGRSYEQY
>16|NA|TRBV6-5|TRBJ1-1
ASSGPDQSGGRVTEAF
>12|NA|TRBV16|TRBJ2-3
ASSHGWGADTQY
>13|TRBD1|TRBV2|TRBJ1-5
ASSGDRLSNQPQH
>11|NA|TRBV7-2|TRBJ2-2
ASSLAPTGELF
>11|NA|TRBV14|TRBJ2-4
ASSPFQVGTQY
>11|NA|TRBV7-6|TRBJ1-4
ASSSPPGERLF
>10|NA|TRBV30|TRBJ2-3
AWSLAIDTQY
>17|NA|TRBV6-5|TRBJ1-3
ASSPRAGGEWSAGNTIY
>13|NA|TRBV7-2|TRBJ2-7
ASSFRRAEAYEQY
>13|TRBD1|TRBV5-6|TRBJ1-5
ASSTGQYSNQPQH
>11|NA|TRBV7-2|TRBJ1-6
ASSLTVGSPLH
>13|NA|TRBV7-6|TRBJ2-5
ASRPGFRQQETQY
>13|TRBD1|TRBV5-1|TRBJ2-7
ASSFRTGAVDEQY
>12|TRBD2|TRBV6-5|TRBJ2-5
ASSYRVAGEAQY
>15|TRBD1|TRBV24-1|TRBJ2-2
ATSDFKGQGRPGELF
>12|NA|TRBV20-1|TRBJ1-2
SARRGKINYGYT
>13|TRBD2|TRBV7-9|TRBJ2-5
ASSFDGGSQETQY
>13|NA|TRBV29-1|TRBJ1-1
SVYDWTLVNTEAF
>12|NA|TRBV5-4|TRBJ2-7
ASSPRDGTYEQY
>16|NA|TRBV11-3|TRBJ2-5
ASSPPPLAILYQETQY
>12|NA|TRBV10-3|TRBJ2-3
AISEWRGQDTQY
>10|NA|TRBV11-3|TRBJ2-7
ASSLDTYEQY
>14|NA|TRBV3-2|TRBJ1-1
ASSQLRTKVGTEAF
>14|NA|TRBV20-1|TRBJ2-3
SARAWDSPATDTQY
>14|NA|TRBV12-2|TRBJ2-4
ASRPGLAGAKNIQY
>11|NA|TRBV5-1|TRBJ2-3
ASGPGEGRTQY
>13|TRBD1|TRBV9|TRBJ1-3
ASSVTGARGNTIY
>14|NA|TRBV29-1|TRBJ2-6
SVEGGQSSGANVLT
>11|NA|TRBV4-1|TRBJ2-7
ASSREGFYEQY
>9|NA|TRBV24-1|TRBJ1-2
ATSGPYGYT
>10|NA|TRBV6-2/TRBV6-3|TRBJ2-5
ASSPTDETQY
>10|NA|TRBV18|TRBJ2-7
ASSPSMEEQY
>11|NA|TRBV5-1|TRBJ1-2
ASSFLADYGYT
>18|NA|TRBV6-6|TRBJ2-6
ASSYSLGAARRSGANVLT
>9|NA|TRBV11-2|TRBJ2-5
ASSLAETQY
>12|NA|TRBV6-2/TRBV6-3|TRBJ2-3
ASSYSGRTDTQY
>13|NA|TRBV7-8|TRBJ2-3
ASSLVGPIGDTQY
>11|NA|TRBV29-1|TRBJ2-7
SVGGLEPYEQY
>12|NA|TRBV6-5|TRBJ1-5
ASSSQGPRQPQH
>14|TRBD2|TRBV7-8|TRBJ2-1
ASSPGLAGGPYEQF
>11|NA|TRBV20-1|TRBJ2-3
SASNSIVNTQY
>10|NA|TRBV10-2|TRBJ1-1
ASSTNAMVAF
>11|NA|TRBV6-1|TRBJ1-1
ASSRSGRTEAF
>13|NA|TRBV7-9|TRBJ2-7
ASSQAGAGNYEQY
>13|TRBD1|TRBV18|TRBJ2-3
ASSPGQGFTDTQY
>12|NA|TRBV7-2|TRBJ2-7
ASSPNGRMGWQY
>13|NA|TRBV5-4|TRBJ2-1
ASSPVREHLNEQF
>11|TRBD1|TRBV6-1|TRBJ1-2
ASSLDRDYGYT